Each of the 7 T cell receptor beta chains below was sequenced from the same sample in a study of T cells after yellow fever vaccination. TCRdb re-called the 5' RACE reads through MiXCR, storing one row per CDR3 protein. The data contain some 26,000 distinct CDR3 sequences, around 3.4% of them singletons. The sequencing here drew on PBMCs, either bulk or a sorted T-cell subset (CD4+, CD8+, memory, or dextramer-sorted; not recorded which), taken around 45 days after the first yellow fever vaccination. These receptors were taken from a man aged 18 to 29 who received the YFV17D yellow fever vaccine.

This clonotype was seen repeatedly, ten times or more. V usage is TRBV7-2 and J usage is TRBJ2-5; 7 bases agree with TRBD2. Germline V gene data show CDR1 as SGHTA and CDR2 as FQGNSA. After removal of 5 bases from V and 6 bases from J, the junction contained 12 bases not matched to a gene. CDR3 length: 15 residues. CDR3 coding DNA: TGTGCCAGCAGCCCCCAGATACTAGCGACTCAGACCCAGTACTTC. This gives the protein CASSPQILATQTQYF.

At least ten counts were recorded for this clonotype. The chain links TRBV20-1 to TRBJ2-2; unclear D gene. This CDR3 has 14 residues. CDR1 is DFQATT, CDR2 SNEGSKA, per germline (reference sequence). With 3 bases removed from V and 0 bases from J, the gap between germline ends came to 8 bases. CDR3 amino acids: CSARVYPNTGELFF. CDR3 DNA sequence: TGCAGTGCTAGGGTATACCCGAACACCGGGGAGCTGTTTTTT.

This clonotype was recorded many times. This chain links TRBV4-1 with TRBJ1-1; tentatively, D is TRBD1 (5 bases). Germline V gene lookup returns CDR1 MGHRA and CDR2 YSYEKL. The CDR3 extends over 20 amino acids. Between the trimmed V and J ends, which lost 5 bases and 1 base, there was a span of 29 bases. For the CDR3, the DNA is TGCGCCAGCAGCACAAGAGGGTGGGGACCACTCGGGCCAAGGAACACTGAAGCTTTCTTT. This sequence encodes CASSTRGWGPLGPRNTEAFF.

Many counts were recorded for this clonotype. This rearrangement joins TRBV9 to TRBJ2-5, with 10 bases fitting TRBD1. From germline, CDR1 is SGDLS and CDR2 YYNGEE. The CDR3 is 16 amino acids. The trim removed 4 bases at V and 9 bases at J, leaving 15 bases unmatched. CDR3 protein: CASSPGQGFLTEAQYF. CDR3 DNA: TGTGCCAGCAGCCCGGGACAGGGGTTTCTTACCGAGGCCCAGTACTTC.

Ten or more counts support this clonotype. The chain employs TRBV7-9 and TRBJ1-6; D is uncertain. V was clipped by 3 bases and J by 10 bases, with 10 bases between them. Looked up from germline, CDR1 is SEHNR and CDR2 is FQNEAQ (reference sequence). The CDR3 totals 13 residues. CDR3 sequence reads: CASSLIPASPLHF. CDR3 nucleotide sequence: TGTGCCAGCAGCTTGATTCCAGCATCACCCCTCCACTTT.

This clonotype came up many times. The chain carries TRBV7-2 and TRBJ2-3; 12 bases align to TRBD2. With 7 bases clipped from V and 2 bases from J, the junction kept 10 bases outside the gene matches. CDR3 length: 17 amino acids. The germline V gene has CDR1 SGHTA and CDR2 FQGNSA. For the CDR3, the DNA is TGTGCCAGCATCCCCCTGGGGACTAGCGGGTACACAGATACGCAGTATTTT. It translates to CASIPLGTSGYTDTQYF. Complete variable domain (other parts from reference TRBV7-2 and TRBJ2-3): GAGVSQSPSNKVTEKGKDVELRCDPISGHTALYWYRQSLGQGLEFLIYFQGNSAPDKSGLPSDRFSAERTGGSVSTLTIQRTQQEDSAVYLCASIPLGTSGYTDTQYFGPGTRLTVL.

This clonotype has a handful of counts. This chain connects TRBV5-6 to TRBJ1-2; no definite D call. CDR1 is SGHDT and CDR2 is YYEEEE in the germline V gene. V shed 4 bases and J shed 1 base, with 8 bases lying between them. The CDR3 length is 13 residues. DNA for the CDR3: TGTGCCAGCAGCCCGGGGTTTAACTATGGCTACACCTTC. Its protein product is CASSPGFNYGYTF.